The clone carrying this T cell receptor beta chain was seen only a few times. As yet, its antigen is unknown. MiXCR was run by TCRdb on the reads, yielding one entry per CDR3 protein. The repertoire holds roughly 720,000 distinct CDR3 sequences, with 35% as singletons. Germline loops: CDR1 LNHDA, CDR2 SQIVND (reference sequence). This CDR3 spans 18 amino acids. The ends lost 7 bases at V and 0 bases at J; junction bases unmatched: 8. This entry is derived from a study of T cell repertoires in cytomegalovirus infection. For the study at large: The public TCR beta signatures pointed to both CMV infection and matching HLA type.

Study results and limitations: CMV carriers having the relevant HLA were flagged by cumulative public TCR beta family frequency.

The sample was PBMCs. This TCR was recovered from a human donor in good health (CMV status not recorded). Some clones in this sample may be carry-over from other donors' samples. The gene calls are TRBV19 and TRBJ2-1, with 14 positions matching TRBD2. The chain's CDR3 is CASKDWTSGGSSYNEQFF. As DNA, the CDR3 is TGTGCCAGTAAGGACTGGACTAGCGGGGGGAGCTCCTACAATGAGCAGTTCTTC.